This T cell receptor beta chain is from a study of OX40 agonist ivuxolimab in advanced cancers. The overall study: Patients with hepatocellular carcinoma, melanoma, renal cell or head and neck cancer made up the dose-escalation patients. The study, taken as a whole, reports: The antigen specificity of the peripheral T cells (those that were expanded) was not determined.

Generated by immunoSEQ multiplex PCR, the TCRdb table keeps only in-frame clones and is missing some. The sample gives 40,000 to 45,000 clones, 80% of which show up once; roughly a tenth is in the top ten. Note on this clone: Its antigen is undetermined.

The CDR3 sequence is 15 residues long. Trimming shortened V by 2 bases and J by 2 bases, and 7 bases separated the two germline ends. Germline-derived CDR1 and CDR2 are SGHTA and FQGNSA. The sample consisted of CD4+ or CD8+ T cells sorted from blood, taken in a trial of the OX40 agonist ivuxolimab. The TCR originated in an adult with an advanced solid tumor such as melanoma, head and neck, liver or kidney cancer. The chain combines TRBV7-2 with TRBJ2-6; TRBD2 might be the D (6 bases). The CDR3 DNA is TGTGCCAGCAGCTTAAGGGAGGCTGGGGCCAACGTCCTGACTTTC. Translated, it gives CASSLREAGANVLTF.